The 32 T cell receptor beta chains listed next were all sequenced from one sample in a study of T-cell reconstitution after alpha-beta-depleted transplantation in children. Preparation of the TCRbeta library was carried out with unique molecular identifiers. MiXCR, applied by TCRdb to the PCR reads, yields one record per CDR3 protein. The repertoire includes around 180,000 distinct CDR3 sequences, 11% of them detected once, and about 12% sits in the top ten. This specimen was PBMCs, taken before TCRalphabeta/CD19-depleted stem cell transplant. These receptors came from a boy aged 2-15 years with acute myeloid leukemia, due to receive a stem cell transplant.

This CDR3 reads CASSQGAGVRNTEAFF. CDR3 nucleotides: TGCGCCAGCAGCCAAGGTGCAGGGGTTCGGAACACTGAAGCTTTCTTT. The chain has TRBV4-1 and TRBJ1-1, with D perhaps TRBD1 (6 bases). CDR1 is MGHRA, CDR2 YSYEKL, per germline. Trimming took off 1 base at V and 1 base at J, with 13 bases between the two ends. There are 16 residues in the CDR3.

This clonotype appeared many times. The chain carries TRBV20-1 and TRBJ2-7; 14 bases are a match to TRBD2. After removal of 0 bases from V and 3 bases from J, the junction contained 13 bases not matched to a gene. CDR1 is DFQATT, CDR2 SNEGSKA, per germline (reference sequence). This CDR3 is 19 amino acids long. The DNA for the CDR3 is TGCAGTGCTAGAGATCGGGGGACTAGCGGGAGCCCCGTGGGCTACGAGCAGTACTTC. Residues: CSARDRGTSGSPVGYEQYF.

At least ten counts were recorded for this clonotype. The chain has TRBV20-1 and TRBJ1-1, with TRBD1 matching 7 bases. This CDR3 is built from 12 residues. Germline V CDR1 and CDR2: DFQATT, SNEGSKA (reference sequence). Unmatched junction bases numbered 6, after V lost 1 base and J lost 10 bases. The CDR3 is CSARAQGVLAFF. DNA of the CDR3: TGCAGTGCTAGAGCCCAGGGGGTGCTAGCTTTCTTT.

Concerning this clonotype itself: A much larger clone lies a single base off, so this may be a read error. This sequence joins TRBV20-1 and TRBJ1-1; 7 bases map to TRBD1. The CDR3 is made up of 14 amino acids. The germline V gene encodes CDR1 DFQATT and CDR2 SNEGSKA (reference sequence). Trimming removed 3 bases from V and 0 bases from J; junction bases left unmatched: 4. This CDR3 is CSASTGAVNTEAFF. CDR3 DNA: TGCAGTGCTAGCACAGGGGCCGTGAACACTGAAGCTTTCTTT.

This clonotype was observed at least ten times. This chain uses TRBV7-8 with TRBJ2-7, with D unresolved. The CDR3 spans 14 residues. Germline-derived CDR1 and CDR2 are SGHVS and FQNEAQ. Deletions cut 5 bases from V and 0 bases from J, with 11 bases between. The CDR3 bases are TGTGCCAGCAGCCCACTAATGTTCTCCTACGAGCAGTACTTC. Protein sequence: CASSPLMFSYEQYF.

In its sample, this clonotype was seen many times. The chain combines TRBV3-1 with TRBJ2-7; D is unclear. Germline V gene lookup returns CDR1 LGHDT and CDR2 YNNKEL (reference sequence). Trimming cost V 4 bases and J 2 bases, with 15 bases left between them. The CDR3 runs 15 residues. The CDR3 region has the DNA TGTGCCAGCAGCCTCGAAGGCGCTCTGACCTACGAGCAGTACTTC. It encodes CASSLEGALTYEQYF.

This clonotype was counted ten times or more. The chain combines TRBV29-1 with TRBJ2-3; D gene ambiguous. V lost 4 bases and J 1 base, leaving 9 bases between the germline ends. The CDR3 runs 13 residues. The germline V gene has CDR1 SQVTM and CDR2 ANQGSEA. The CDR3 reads CSVGPVGTDTQYF. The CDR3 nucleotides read TGCAGCGTTGGCCCCGTGGGCACAGATACGCAGTATTTT.

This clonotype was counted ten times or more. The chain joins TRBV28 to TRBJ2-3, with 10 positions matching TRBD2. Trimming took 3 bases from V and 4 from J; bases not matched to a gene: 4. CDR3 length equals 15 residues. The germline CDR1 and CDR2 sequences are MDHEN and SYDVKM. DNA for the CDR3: TGTGCCAGCAGTTTGGTAGCGGGAGGACCAGATACGCAGTATTTT. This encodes CASSLVAGGPDTQYF.

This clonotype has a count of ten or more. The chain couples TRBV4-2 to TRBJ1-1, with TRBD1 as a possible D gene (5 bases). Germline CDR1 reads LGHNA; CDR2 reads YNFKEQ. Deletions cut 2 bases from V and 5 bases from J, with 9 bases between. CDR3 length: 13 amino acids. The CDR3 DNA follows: TGTGCCAGCAGCCAACACGGGGGGACTGAAGCTTTCTTT. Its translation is CASSQHGGTEAFF.

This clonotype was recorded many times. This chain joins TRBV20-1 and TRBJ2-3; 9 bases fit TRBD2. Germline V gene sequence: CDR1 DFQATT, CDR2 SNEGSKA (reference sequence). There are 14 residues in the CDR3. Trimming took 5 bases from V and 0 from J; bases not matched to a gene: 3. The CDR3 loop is CSALLAGSTDTQYF. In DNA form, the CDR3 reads TGCAGTGCTTTACTAGCGGGTAGCACAGATACGCAGTATTTT.

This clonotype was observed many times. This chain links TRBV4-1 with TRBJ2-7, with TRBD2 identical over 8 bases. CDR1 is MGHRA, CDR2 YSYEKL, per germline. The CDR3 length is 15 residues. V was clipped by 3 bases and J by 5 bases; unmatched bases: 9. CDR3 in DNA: TGCGCCAGCAGCCACCCCCCGGGAGGGCGGAACGAGCAGTACTTC. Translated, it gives CASSHPPGGRNEQYF.

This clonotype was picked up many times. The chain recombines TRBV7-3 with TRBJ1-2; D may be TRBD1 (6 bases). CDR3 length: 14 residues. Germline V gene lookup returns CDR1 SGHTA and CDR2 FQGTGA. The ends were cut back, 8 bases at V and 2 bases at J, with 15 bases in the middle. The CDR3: CASGPAGQNYGYTF. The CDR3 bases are TGTGCCAGCGGCCCGGCTGGACAGAACTATGGCTACACCTTC.

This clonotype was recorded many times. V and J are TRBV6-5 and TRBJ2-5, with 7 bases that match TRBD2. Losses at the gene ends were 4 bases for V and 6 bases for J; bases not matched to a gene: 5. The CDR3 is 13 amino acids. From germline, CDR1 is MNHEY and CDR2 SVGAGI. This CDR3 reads CASSLASGQTQYF. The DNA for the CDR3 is TGTGCCAGCAGTTTGGCTAGCGGCCAGACCCAGTACTTC.

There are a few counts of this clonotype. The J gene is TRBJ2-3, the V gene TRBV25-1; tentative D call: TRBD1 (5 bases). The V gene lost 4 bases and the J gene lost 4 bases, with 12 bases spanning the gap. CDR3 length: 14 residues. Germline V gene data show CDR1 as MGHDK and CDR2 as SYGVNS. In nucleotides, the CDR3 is TGTGCCAGCAGTGGCGGCAGGGCGGCAGATACGCAGTATTTT. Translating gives CASSGGRAADTQYF. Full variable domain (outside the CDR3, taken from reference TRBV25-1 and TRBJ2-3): EADIYQTPRYLVIGTGKKITLECSQTMGHDKMYWYQQDPGMELHLIHYSYGVNSTEKGDLSSESTVSRIRTEHFPLTLESARPSHTSQYLCASSGGRAADTQYFGPGTRLTVL.

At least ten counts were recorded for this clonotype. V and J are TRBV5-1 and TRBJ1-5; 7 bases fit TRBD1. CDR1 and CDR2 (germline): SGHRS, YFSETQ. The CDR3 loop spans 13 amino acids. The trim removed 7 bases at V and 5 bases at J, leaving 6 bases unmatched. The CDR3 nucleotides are TGCGCCAGCCGGGCAGGGGGGGATCAGCCCCAGCATTTT. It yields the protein CASRAGGDQPQHF.

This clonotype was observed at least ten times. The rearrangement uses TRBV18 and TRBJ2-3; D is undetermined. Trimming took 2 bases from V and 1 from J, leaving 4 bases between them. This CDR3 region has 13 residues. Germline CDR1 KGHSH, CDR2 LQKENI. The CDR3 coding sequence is TGTGCCAGCTCACCAAGTGGCACAGATACGCAGTATTTT. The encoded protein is CASSPSGTDTQYF.

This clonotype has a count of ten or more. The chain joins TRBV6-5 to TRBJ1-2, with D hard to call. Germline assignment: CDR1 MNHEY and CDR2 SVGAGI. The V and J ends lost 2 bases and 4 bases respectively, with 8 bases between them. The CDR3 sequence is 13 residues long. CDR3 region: CASSYKGGYGYTF. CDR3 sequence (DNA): TGTGCCAGCAGTTACAAGGGCGGCTATGGCTACACCTTC.

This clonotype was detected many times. As DNA, the CDR3 is TGCAGTGCTAGAGATCTAGGCAGGGGCCAAGAGACCCAGTACTTC. Translated, it gives CSARDLGRGQETQYF. The chain combines TRBV20-1 with TRBJ2-5; a weak D match, TRBD1 (6 bases). This CDR3 comprises 15 residues. Germline CDR1 and CDR2: DFQATT and SNEGSKA (reference sequence). V was cut by 0 bases and J by 1 base, with 12 bases left in between.

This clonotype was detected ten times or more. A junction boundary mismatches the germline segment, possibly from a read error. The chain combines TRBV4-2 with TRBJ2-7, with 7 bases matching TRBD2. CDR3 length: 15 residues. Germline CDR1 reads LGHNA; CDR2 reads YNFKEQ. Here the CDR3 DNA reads TGTGCCAGCAGCCATATGGCGGGAGCCTCCAACGAGCAGTACTTC. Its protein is CASSHMAGASNEQYF.

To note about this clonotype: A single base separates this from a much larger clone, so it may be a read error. The CDR3 spells CIAWNYEQYF. The CDR3 nucleotides are TGCATTGCATGGAACTACGAGCAGTACTTC. This rearrangement joins TRBV20-1 to TRBJ2-7, with D unresolved. Germline-derived CDR1 and CDR2 are DFQATT and SNEGSKA (reference sequence). CDR3 length equals 10 residues.

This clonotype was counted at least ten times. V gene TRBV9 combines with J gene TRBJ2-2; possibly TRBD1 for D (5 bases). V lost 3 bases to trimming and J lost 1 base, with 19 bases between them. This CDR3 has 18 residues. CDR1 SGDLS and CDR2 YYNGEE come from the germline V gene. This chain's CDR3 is CASSDIHTGQLNTGELFF. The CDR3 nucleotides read TGTGCCAGCAGCGATATCCACACCGGACAACTGAACACCGGGGAGCTGTTTTTT.

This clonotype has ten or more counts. The CDR3 nucleotides read TGCGCCAGCAGCCTCGGGACAGGGACCACTGAAGCTTTCTTT. It is translated as CASSLGTGTTEAFF. The chain couples TRBV5-1 to TRBJ1-1; TRBD1 matches at 9 bases. Germline trimming cut 4 bases from V and 4 bases from J; bases unmatched to any gene: 5. The length of the CDR3 is 14 residues. The V gene's germline CDR1 is SGHRS and CDR2 YFSETQ.

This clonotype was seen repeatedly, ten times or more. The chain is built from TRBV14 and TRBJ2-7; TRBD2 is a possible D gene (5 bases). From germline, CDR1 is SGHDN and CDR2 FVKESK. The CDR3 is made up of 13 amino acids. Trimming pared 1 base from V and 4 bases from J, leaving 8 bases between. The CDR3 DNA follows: TGTGCCAGCAGCCAAGTGGGCGGGTACGAGCAGTACTTC. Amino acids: CASSQVGGYEQYF.

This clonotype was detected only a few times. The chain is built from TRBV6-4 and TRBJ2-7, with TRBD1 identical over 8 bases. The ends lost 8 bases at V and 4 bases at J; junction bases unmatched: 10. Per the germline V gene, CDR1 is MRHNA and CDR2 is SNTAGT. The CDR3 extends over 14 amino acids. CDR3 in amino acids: CASATRTGRYEQYV. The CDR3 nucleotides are TGTGCCAGCGCTACACGGACAGGGAGGTACGAGCAGTACGTC.

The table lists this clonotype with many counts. The CDR3 loop is CASSPEGDSGNTIYF. CDR3 bases: TGTGCCAGCAGTCCAGAAGGGGACTCTGGAAACACCATATATTTT. The chain is built from TRBV6-1 and TRBJ1-3; perhaps TRBD1 as D (5 bases). The germline V gene has CDR1 MNHNS and CDR2 SASEGT. The CDR3 covers 15 residues. Trimming stripped 5 bases from V and 0 bases from J, with 11 bases between.

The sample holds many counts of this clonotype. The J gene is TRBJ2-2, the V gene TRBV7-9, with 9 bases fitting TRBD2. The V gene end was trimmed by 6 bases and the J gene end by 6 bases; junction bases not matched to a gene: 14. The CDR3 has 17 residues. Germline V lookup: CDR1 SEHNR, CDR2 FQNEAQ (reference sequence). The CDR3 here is CASREGVAGVMAGELFF. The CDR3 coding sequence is TGTGCCAGCAGGGAAGGCGTAGCGGGAGTAATGGCCGGGGAGCTGTTTTTT.

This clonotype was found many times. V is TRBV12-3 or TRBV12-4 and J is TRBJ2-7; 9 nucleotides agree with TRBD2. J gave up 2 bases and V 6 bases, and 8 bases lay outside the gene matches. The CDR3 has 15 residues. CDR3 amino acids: CASSPGLARPYEQYF. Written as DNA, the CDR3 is TGTGCCAGCAGCCCCGGACTAGCGAGACCCTACGAGCAGTACTTC.

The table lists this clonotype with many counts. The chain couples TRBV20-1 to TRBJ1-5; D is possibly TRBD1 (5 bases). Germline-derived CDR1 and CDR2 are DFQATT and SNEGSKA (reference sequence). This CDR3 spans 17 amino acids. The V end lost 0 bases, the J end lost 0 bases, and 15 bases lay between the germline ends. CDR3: CSARDGSGGNSNQPQHF. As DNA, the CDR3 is TGCAGTGCTAGAGATGGCTCGGGGGGTAATAGCAATCAGCCCCAGCATTTT.

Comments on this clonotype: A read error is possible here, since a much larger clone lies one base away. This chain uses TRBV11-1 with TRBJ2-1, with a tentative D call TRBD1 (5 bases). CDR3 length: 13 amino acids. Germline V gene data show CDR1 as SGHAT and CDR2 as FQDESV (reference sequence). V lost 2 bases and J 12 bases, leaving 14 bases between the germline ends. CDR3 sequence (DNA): TGTGCCAGCAGCTTACATGGGGCACGGGTGCAGTTCTTC. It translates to CASSLHGARVQFF.

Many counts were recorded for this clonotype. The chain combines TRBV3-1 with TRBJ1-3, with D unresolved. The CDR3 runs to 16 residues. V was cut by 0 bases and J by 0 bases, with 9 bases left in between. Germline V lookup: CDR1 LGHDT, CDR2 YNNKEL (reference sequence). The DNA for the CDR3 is TGTGCCAGCAGCCAAGATCCGAGTTTCTCTGGAAACACCATATATTTT. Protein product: CASSQDPSFSGNTIYF.

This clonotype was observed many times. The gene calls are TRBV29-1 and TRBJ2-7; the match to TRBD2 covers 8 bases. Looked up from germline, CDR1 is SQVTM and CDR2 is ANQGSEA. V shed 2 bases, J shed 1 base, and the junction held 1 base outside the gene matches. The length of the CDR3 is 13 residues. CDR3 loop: CSVELAGSYEQYF. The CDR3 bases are TGCAGCGTTGAACTAGCGGGTTCCTACGAGCAGTACTTC.

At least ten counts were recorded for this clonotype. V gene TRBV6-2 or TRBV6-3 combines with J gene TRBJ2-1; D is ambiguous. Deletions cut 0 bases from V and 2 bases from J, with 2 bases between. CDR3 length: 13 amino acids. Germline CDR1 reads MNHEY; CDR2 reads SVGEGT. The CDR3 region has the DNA TGTGCCAGCAGTTACTCGGCCTACAATGAGCAGTTCTTC. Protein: CASSYSAYNEQFF.